The T cell receptor beta chain under discussion was sequenced for a study of regulatory T cells in long-lasting Graves disease. The study, taken as a whole, reports: Persistent Graves' cases showed lower TCR diversity than newly diagnosed cases. Favored gene segments in persistent disease were TRBV28, TRBJ1-2 and TRBJ2-5. Researchers examined only peripheral blood and not thyroid tissue.

V lost 7 bases, J lost 4 bases, and 12 bases stayed unmatched. Per the germline V gene, CDR1 is MNHEY and CDR2 is SMNVEV (reference sequence). The CDR3 is 15 amino acids. The time point here: persistent/refractory GD, antithyroid drugs over 5 years with positive TRAb. The authors made the TCR library using RNA they extracted from PBMCs. Arm-PCR of CDR3 regions and iRepertoire HTBI primers were the basis on which TCR beta libraries were built. Original analysis: Overall, samples carried roughly 60 TRBV and 14 TRBJ segments. MiXCR, applied by TCRdb to the multiplex PCR reads, yields one record per CDR3 protein. It is TCRdb's table, rather than the study itself, that gives the V and J calls and clone size. Found here are around 300,000 distinct CDR3 sequences, roughly a fifth of them singletons; the top ten hold about 56%. This clonotype was recorded at least ten times. Its target is not known.

The chain employs TRBV27 and TRBJ1-2; 7 bases agree with TRBD1. Sequenced material: peripheral blood mononuclear cells (PBMCs), taken when the disease was refractory, from a patient treated with antithyroid drugs. The source is a female donor with Graves disease. CDR3 region: CASKPFPRGFYGYTF. In nucleotides, the CDR3 is TGTGCCAGCAAACCTTTCCCCAGGGGGTTCTATGGCTACACCTTC.